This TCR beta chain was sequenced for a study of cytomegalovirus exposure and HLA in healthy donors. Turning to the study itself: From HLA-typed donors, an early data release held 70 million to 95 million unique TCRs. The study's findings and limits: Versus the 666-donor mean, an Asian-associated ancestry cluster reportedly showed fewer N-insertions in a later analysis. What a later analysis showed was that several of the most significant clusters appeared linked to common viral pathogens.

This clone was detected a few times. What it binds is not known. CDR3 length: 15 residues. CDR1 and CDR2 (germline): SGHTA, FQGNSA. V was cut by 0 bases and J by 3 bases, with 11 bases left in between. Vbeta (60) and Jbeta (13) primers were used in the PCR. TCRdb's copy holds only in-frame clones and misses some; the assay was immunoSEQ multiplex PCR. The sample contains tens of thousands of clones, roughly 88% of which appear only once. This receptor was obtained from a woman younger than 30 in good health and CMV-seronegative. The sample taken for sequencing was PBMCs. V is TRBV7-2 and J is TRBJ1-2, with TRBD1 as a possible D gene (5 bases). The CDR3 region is CASSLAYGGDYGYTF. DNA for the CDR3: TGTGCCAGCAGCTTAGCGTATGGAGGGGACTATGGCTACACCTTC.